The 9 T cell receptor beta chains reported below all come from one sample, sequenced in a study of human T cells and chemical hapten exposure (dated by TCRdb to 2020 to 2023). Library preparation used RACE. The instrument given in TCRdb is NextSeq 500. TCRdb's own reprocessing of the public reads used fastp at Q25 and MiXCR and kept productive beta chains. Every entry covers one CDR3 protein and lists the most common genes and DNA from its rows. Here the sample has about 380,000 distinct CDR3 sequences; about 6% occur a single time. The ten largest clonotypes hold around 5.8% of the sample. The time point label, as the study defines it: patch test 2, 6 weeks after DPC sensitization. The treatment or condition label of this sample denotes: therapeutic diphenylcyclopropenone sensitization with weekly scalp DPC. The sample here was whole blood, taken in connection with sensitization to the hapten diphenylcyclopropenone (DPC). The source is a woman aged 18-35 years with alopecia areata. Some clones in this sample may be carry-over from other donors' samples.

There are many counts of this clonotype. This chain connects TRBV7-2 to TRBJ1-2; 7 nucleotides match TRBD1. The V gene's germline CDR1 is SGHTA and CDR2 FQGNSA. After removal of 5 bases from V and 2 bases from J, the junction contained 8 bases not matched to a gene. The CDR3 has 15 residues. CDR3 region: CASSQGGGRNYGYTF. The CDR3 DNA reads TGTGCCAGCAGCCAAGGGGGCGGGCGCAACTATGGCTACACCTTC. The full variable domain, completed using reference TRBV7-2 and TRBJ1-2, is GAGVSQSPSNKVTEKGKDVELRCDPISGHTALYWYRQSLGQGLEFLIYFQGNSAPDKSGLPSDRFSAERTGGSVSTLTIQRTQQEDSAVYLCASSQGGGRNYGYTFGSGTRLTVV.

This clonotype has ten or more counts. The V gene is TRBV4-1, the J gene TRBJ1-1; D gene ambiguous. Germline CDR1 is MGHRA and CDR2 is YSYEKL. This CDR3 has 16 residues. Trimming cost V 6 bases and J 2 bases, with 19 bases left between them. CDR3 sequence: CASRRERVSPNTEAFF. CDR3 DNA sequence: TGCGCCAGCAGACGCGAACGGGTTTCGCCTAACACTGAAGCTTTCTTT.

CDR3 DNA: TGTGCCAGCAGGGTAGCGGGGGATACGTCCGAGCAGTACTTC. Protein sequence: CASRVAGDTSEQYF. The V and J genes are TRBV7-2 and TRBJ2-7, with 9 nucleotides matching TRBD2. With 6 bases clipped from V and 6 bases from J, the junction kept 9 bases outside the gene matches. This CDR3 comprises 14 residues. Looked up from germline, CDR1 is SGHTA and CDR2 is FQGNSA.

This clonotype came up many times. In DNA, the CDR3 is TGTGCCAGCAGTTCATACAGGGGCGGCTACACCTTC. Translated, it gives CASSSYRGGYTF. The rearrangement links TRBV12-3 or TRBV12-4 to TRBJ1-2, with TRBD1 matching 7 bases. The ends lost 4 bases at V and 8 bases at J; junction bases unmatched: 4. CDR3 size: 12 residues.

V gene TRBV5-1 combines with J gene TRBJ2-5; 9 nucleotides align to TRBD2. CDR1 is SGHRS and CDR2 is YFSETQ in the germline V gene. This CDR3 comprises 15 residues. The ends lost 3 bases at V and 4 bases at J; junction bases unmatched: 7. CDR3 DNA sequence: TGCGCCAGCAGCTCTGGGGGACTAGCTGGAGAGACCCAGTACTTC. It is translated as CASSSGGLAGETQYF. Full variable domain (rest looked up from reference TRBV5-1 and TRBJ2-5): KAGVTQTPRYLIKTRGQQVTLSCSPISGHRSVSWYQQTPGQGLQFLFEYFSETQRNKGNFPGRFSGRQFSNSRSEMNVSTLELGDSALYLCASSSGGLAGETQYFGPGTRLLVL.

This clonotype came up many times. The chain joins TRBV3-1 to TRBJ2-7; either TRBD1 or TRBD2 may supply D (5 bases each). Trimming pared 1 base from V and 1 base from J, leaving 11 bases between. The germline gives CDR1 LGHDT, CDR2 YNNKEL (reference sequence). The CDR3 runs to 15 residues. Here the CDR3 DNA reads TGTGCCAGCAGCCAAGTGAGGGGACCTTCCTACGAGCAGTACTTC. It codes for CASSQVRGPSYEQYF.

The chain recombines TRBV3-1 with TRBJ2-7; D perhaps matches TRBD2 (5 bases). This CDR3 spans 13 amino acids. CDR1 and CDR2 from the germline V gene are LGHDT and YNNKEL (reference sequence). V was cut by 7 bases and J by 1 base, with 11 bases left in between. The CDR3 sequence: CASTGEQSYEQYF. For the CDR3, the DNA is TGTGCCAGCACCGGGGAACAATCCTACGAGCAGTACTTC.

The rearrangement uses TRBV12-3 or TRBV12-4 and TRBJ2-2, with 7 positions matching TRBD1. This CDR3 region has 15 residues. Germline trimming cut 3 bases from V and 1 base from J; bases unmatched to any gene: 2. The CDR3 here is CASSFRTGNTGELFF. The DNA of the CDR3 is TGTGCCAGCAGTTTTAGGACAGGGAACACCGGGGAGCTGTTTTTT.

This clonotype was detected ten times or more. A much larger clone lies one base from this, so it may be a read error. This sequence joins TRBV6-1 and TRBJ2-6; D gene ambiguous. Trimming cost V 3 bases and J 0 bases, with 3 bases left between them. The CDR3 has 14 amino acids. The germline V gene has CDR1 MNHNS and CDR2 SASEGT. CDR3 nucleotide sequence: TGTGCCAGCAGTGAGCTCTCTGGGGCCAACGTCCTGACTTTC. As protein: CASSELSGANVLTF.